This T cell receptor (beta chain) came from a study of cytomegalovirus exposure and HLA in healthy donors. 60 Vbeta and 13 Jbeta primers were used in PCR. Repertoires were generated with immunoSEQ multiplex PCR, while TCRdb's copy carries only in-frame clones and drops some. The sample contains 83,000 or so clones, roughly 79% of which appear only once. The V and J ends lost 7 bases and 4 bases, in that order; junction bases with no gene match: 7. CDR1 and CDR2 from the germline V gene are WSHSY and SAAADI. CDR3 length: 14 amino acids. The chain carries TRBV10-2 and TRBJ1-2, with 9 bases aligning to TRBD1. The TCR sequence derives from a female donor in good health and CMV-seronegative. Sequenced: PBMCs. CDR3 bases: TGCGCCAGCAAGCGGGACAGGGATACCTATGGCTACACCTTC. Its translation is CASKRDRDTYGYTF.